The present T cell receptor (beta chain) was sequenced within a study of blood T cell repertoires in COVID-19 (dated by TCRdb to 2018 to 2021). With respect to the entire study: The collaborator samples originated in the United States, Italy and Spain and spanned the acute and convalescent phases of COVID-19. The prospective study material was composed of cDNA or gDNA derived from T cells, B-cell-depleted T cells, or PBMCs. Subjects who had been exposed to COVID-19, were actively infected with it, or had recovered from it provided the deeply sampled blood TCRbeta repertoires that made up the dataset. The repertoires were released in a freely available public database intended as a resource for research on the immune response to SARS-CoV-2. The samples were drawn from the first 160 participants of the ongoing ImmuneRACE study and from 1,254 subjects provided by 6 global collaborators. Sample metadata almost always included a de-identified subject ID, COVID-19 status, age in years and sex. HLA class I and class II types, where available, came from metadata supplied by the sample provider rather than from assay-based typing.

As regards this clone: Its target antigen remains unknown. The sample holds no much larger clone one base away, and base qualities are not on file.

TCRbeta CDR3 regions were amplified from genomic DNA by means of the immunoSEQ Assay, a bias-controlled multiplex PCR. In the original analysis: The number of nucleated cells in each sample was estimated from the amplification of reference gene primers within the assay. Sequence reads were collapsed and filtered to measure the absolute abundance of every unique TCRbeta CDR3 rearrangement. For each sample, productive Simpson clonality was calculated as the square root of Simpson's diversity index over productive rearrangements. Imported from immuneACCESS, the table was reduced by TCRdb to in-frame sequences with V and J called. These copies leave out some clones; in studies compared against another copy, an unresolved V gene accounts for under half, and the cause of the remainder is not known. Clonal size and the V and J genes are those of that table, whereas D and trimming came from the DNA. This sample lists approximately 190,000 clones; about 86% were detected once. Approximately 15% of the sample belongs to the ten largest clones.

Each collaborating institution followed its own protocols to collect whole blood in K2EDTA tubes. Collaborator samples were shipped for TCRbeta analysis as frozen whole blood, isolated PBMCs, or DNA extracted from either sample type. The research as a whole found: The amount of clinical and demographic metadata varied by source and participant and was provided uncurated.

The sample comprised peripheral blood. This TCR was sampled from a man aged 30 to 45 with active or convalescent COVID-19.

The CDR3 is CATSDLRLTSSYNSPLHF. The bases are TGTGCCACCAGTGATTTGAGACTGACGAGCTCCTATAATTCACCCCTCCACTTT. This chain joins TRBV24-1 to TRBJ1-6; the D gene cannot be named for sure. The CDR1 and CDR2 encoded by the germline V gene are KGHDR and SFDVKD. Measured from the cysteine to the phenylalanine, the CDR3 is 18 residues long. The only DNA kept is the CDR3, 54 bases in frame from the first base. V gives up 0 bases and J gives up 0 bases, and the segment between their germline ends measures 11 bases.